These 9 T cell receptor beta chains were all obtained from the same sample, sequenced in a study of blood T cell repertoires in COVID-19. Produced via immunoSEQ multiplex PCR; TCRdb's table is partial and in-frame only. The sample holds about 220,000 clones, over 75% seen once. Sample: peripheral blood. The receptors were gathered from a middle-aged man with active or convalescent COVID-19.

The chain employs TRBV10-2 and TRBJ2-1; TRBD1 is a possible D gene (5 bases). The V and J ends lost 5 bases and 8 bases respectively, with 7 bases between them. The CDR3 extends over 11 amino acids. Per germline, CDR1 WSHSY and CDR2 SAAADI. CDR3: CASSRTHEQFF. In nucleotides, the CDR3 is TGCGCCAGCAGTAGGACACATGAGCAGTTCTTC.

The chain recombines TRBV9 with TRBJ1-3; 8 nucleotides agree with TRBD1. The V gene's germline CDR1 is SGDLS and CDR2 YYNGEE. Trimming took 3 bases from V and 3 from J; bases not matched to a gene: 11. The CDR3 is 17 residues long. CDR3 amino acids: CASSADLTGVNGNTIYF. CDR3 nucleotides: TGTGCCAGCAGCGCGGACTTGACAGGGGTTAATGGAAACACCATATATTTT.

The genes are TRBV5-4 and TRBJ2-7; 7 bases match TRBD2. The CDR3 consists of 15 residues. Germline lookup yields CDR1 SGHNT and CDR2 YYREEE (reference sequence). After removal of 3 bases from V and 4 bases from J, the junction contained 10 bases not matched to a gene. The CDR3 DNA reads TGTGCCAGCAGCTCCCGGGAGAGCGGGGCTTACGAGCAGTACTTC. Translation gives CASSSRESGAYEQYF.

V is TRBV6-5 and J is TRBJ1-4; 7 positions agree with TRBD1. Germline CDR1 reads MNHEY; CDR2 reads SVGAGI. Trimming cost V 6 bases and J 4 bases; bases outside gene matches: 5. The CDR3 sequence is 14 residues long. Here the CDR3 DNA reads TGTGCCAGCAGACAAGGGACAGTTAATGAAAAACTGTTTTTT. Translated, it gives CASRQGTVNEKLFF.

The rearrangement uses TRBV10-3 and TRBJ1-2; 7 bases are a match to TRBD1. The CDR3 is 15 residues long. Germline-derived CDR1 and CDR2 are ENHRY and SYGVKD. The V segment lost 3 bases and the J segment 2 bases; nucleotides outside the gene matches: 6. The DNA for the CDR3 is TGTGCCATCAGTGATTCCGGGACAGCAAACTATGGCTACACCTTC. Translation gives CAISDSGTANYGYTF.

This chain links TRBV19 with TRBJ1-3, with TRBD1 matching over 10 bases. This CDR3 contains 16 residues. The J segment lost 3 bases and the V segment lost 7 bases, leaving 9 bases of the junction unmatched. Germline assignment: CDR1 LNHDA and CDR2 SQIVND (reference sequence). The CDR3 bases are TGTGCCAGTAAATCAATCGGGACAGGGGATGGAAACACCATATATTTT. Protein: CASKSIGTGDGNTIYF.

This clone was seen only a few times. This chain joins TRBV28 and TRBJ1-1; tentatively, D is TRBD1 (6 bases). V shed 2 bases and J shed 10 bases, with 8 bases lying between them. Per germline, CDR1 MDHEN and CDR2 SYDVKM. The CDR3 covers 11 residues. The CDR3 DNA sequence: TGTGCCAGCAGTTTACGCAGGGGAGCTTTCTTT. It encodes CASSLRRGAFF.

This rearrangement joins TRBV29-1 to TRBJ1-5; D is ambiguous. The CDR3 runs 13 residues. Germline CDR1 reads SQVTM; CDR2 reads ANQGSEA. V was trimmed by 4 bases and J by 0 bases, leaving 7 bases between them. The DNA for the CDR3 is TGCAGCGTTGCCAGTAATAGCAATCAGCCCCAGCATTTT. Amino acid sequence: CSVASNSNQPQHF.

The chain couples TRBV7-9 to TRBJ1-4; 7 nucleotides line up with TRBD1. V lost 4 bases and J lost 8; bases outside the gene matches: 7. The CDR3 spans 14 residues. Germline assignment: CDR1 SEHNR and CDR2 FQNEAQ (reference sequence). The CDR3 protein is CASSSGQSPEKLFF. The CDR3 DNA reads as TGTGCCAGCAGCTCGGGACAGTCCCCCGAAAAACTGTTTTTT.